A selection of T cell receptor beta chains follows, all from one sample in a study of shared clonotypes between healthy human individuals. Some clones are missing from TCRdb's copy, which holds only in-frame ones; the method was immunoSEQ multiplex PCR. The sample comprises some 1,100,000 clones, 75% to 85% of which are singletons, and more than 0.5% rests with the top ten. Sequencing used memory CD4+ T cells from PBMCs. These TCRs come from a man aged 18-30 years in good health. Some clones in this sample may be carry-over from other donors' samples. Each CDR3 is given with its conserved first and last residue. Fields, in order: D gene, clone size, J gene, V gene, CDR3 protein, CDR3 DNA. A D gene is named only where the DNA matches it firmly. Expanded clones get a size class; other rows say once, few or many, or leave the size out.

- - TRBJ1-3 TRBV5-1 CASSFAGNSGNTIYF TGCGCCAGCAGCTTTGCGGGGAACTCTGGAAACACCATATATTTT
TRBD1 - TRBJ1-1 TRBV5-6 CASSIGTDTEAFF TGTGCCAGCAGCATCGGGACAGACACTGAAGCTTTCTTT
TRBD2 - TRBJ2-5 TRBV5-1 CASSLGLAGDYSQETQYF TGCGCCAGCAGCTTGGGACTAGCGGGAGACTATAGCCAAGAGACCCAGTACTTC
TRBD1 - TRBJ1-4 TRBV4-2 CASRQTGQGNEKLFF TGTGCCAGCAGACAGACTGGACAGGGTAATGAAAAACTGTTTTTT
- - TRBJ1-2 TRBV2 CASSEALATAVGYTF TGTGCCAGCAGTGAAGCGCTTGCGACTGCCGTGGGCTACACCTTC
TRBD2 many TRBJ2-2 TRBV2 CARGQAGGRNGELFF TGTGCCCGAGGACAAGCGGGAGGAAGGAACGGGGAGCTGTTTTTT
- - TRBJ2-5 TRBV9 CASSVGPREETQYF TGTGCCAGCAGCGTCGGGCCCAGGGAGGAGACCCAGTACTTC
TRBD2 - TRBJ2-3 TRBV18 CASSPIQREVSDTQYF TGTGCCAGCTCACCAATACAGCGGGAGGTGTCAGATACGCAGTATTTT
TRBD2 few TRBJ2-5 TRBV29-1 CSVEGGLAGDDEQYF TGCAGCGTTGAAGGGGGACTAGCGGGAGATGATGAGCAGTACTTC
TRBD1 - TRBJ2-7 TRBV9 CASSRFGTGVSEQYF TGTGCCAGCAGCCGGTTTGGGACAGGGGTATCCGAGCAGTACTTC
TRBD2 few TRBJ2-1 TRBV28 CASTGGAPNEQFF TGTGCCAGCACCGGGGGGGCGCCCAATGAGCAGTTCTTC
TRBD2 - TRBJ2-7 TRBV28 CASSTGTSGSLYF TGTGCCAGCAGTACCGGGACTAGCGGGAGCCTGTACTTC
- - TRBJ2-7 TRBV28 CASSSRTDEQYF TGTGCCAGCAGTTCCCGTACCGACGAGCAGTACTTC
- once TRBJ2-3 TRBV2 CASSERRQTPSFYTQYF TGTGCCAGCAGTGAACGGCGTCAGACCCCCTCTTTTTATACGCAGTATTTT
- - TRBJ2-5 TRBV29-1 CSVAEGQETQYF TGCAGCGTGGCTGAAGGGCAGGAGACCCAGTACTTC